A single sample gave rise to the 9 T cell receptor beta chains below, sequenced in a study of shared clonotypes between healthy human individuals. Sequencing used immunoSEQ multiplex PCR; TCRdb keeps in-frame clones, though not all of them. Here the sample spans about 480,000 clones, 79% being singletons. Sequenced: PBMCs. These receptor sequences come from a woman between 40 and 55 years old in good health. Some clones in this sample may be carry-over from other donors' samples.

This clone was detected only a few times. Other DNA sequences in the sample encode the same CDR3. V usage is TRBV7-2 and J usage is TRBJ2-7; 11 bases are shared with TRBD2. The CDR3 has 15 amino acids. V was clipped by 0 bases and J by 3 bases; unmatched bases: 1. Germline-derived CDR1 and CDR2 are SGHTA and FQGNSA. CDR3 nucleotide sequence: TGTGCCAGCAGCTTAGCGGGACTAGCGGACTACGAGCAGTACTTC. As protein: CASSLAGLADYEQYF.

The V gene is TRBV28, the J gene TRBJ2-3; D might be TRBD1 (5 bases). Germline lookup yields CDR1 MDHEN and CDR2 SYDVKM. This CDR3 region has 13 residues. The V and J ends lost 7 bases and 1 base respectively, with 9 bases between them. The DNA for the CDR3 is TGTGCCAGCAATCAGGGTGGCACAGATACGCAGTATTTT. This sequence encodes CASNQGGTDTQYF.

The V gene is TRBV7-9, the J gene TRBJ2-7; 9 nucleotides align to TRBD1. V trimming: 8 bases; J trimming: 6 bases; junction bases outside the gene matches: 23. The CDR3 covers 18 residues. Germline loops: CDR1 SEHNR, CDR2 FQNEAQ (reference sequence). The CDR3 DNA follows: TGTGCCAGCGGGGGTATGGGGACAGGGACAGGTCTGCCTTTCGAGCAGTACTTC. The encoded protein is CASGGMGTGTGLPFEQYF.

V is TRBV5-1 and J is TRBJ2-7; 8 bases align to TRBD2. V lost 0 bases to trimming and J lost 0 bases; unmatched junction nucleotides: 5. This CDR3 is 16 amino acids long. Germline lookup yields CDR1 SGHRS and CDR2 YFSETQ. The CDR3 sequence: CASSLASSGSSYEQYF. The CDR3 DNA reads TGCGCCAGCAGCTTGGCCTCGAGCGGGAGCTCCTACGAGCAGTACTTC.

This clone was observed once. The CDR3 DNA reads TGTGCCAGCAGCCTAACGGGAGGGAGGCACGAGCAGTACTTC. This encodes CASSLTGGRHEQYF. The chain carries TRBV28 and TRBJ2-7, with TRBD2 matching over 8 bases. Unmatched junction bases numbered 9, after V lost 6 bases and J lost 5 bases. This CDR3 has 14 amino acids. Germline lookup yields CDR1 MDHEN and CDR2 SYDVKM.

Only a few counts were recorded for this clone. The chain links TRBV6-5 to TRBJ2-1; 9 bases match TRBD2. This CDR3 region has 15 residues. Germline CDR1 is MNHEY and CDR2 is SVGAGI. With V trimmed by 2 bases and J by 4 bases, 3 bases remained unmatched. The DNA of the CDR3 is TGTGCCAGCAGTTACAGCGGGAGGAAATACAATGAGCAGTTCTTC. Protein: CASSYSGRKYNEQFF.

In DNA form, the CDR3 reads TGCGCCAGCAGCTTGGGGAGGGGGACAGGGACTAGGTCTTACGAGCAGTACTTC. Translation: CASSLGRGTGTRSYEQYF. This chain connects TRBV5-1 to TRBJ2-7; maybe TRBD1 (9 bases). V was cut by 0 bases and J by 4 bases, with 23 bases left in between. This CDR3 has 18 amino acids. Looked up from germline, CDR1 is SGHRS and CDR2 is YFSETQ.

The count of this clone is one. The rearrangement links TRBV18 to TRBJ2-1; possibly TRBD1 or TRBD2 for D (6 bases each). The ends were cut back, 1 base at V and 7 bases at J, with 11 bases in the middle. The CDR3 sequence is 14 residues long. Germline CDR1 KGHSH, CDR2 LQKENI. The CDR3 nucleotides read TGTGCCAGCTCACCACGGGGGGCGGGAAATGAGCAGTTCTTC. This codes for CASSPRGAGNEQFF.

This clone was counted between two and nine times. The junction does not match germline at one end; this may be a read error. The rearrangement links TRBV7-2 to TRBJ2-5; D uncertain. The CDR3 spans 14 residues. From germline, CDR1 is SGHTA and CDR2 FQGNSA. The CDR3 nucleotides are TGTGCCAGCAGCTTAGCAGGGAATCAAGGGACCCAGTACTTC. This encodes CASSLAGNQGTQYF.